The 25 T cell receptor beta chains below were found in one sample sequenced in a study of T cell repertoires in cytomegalovirus infection. TCRdb reprocessed the reads via MiXCR and lists one record per CDR3 protein. The table includes about 480,000 distinct CDR3 sequences, around 35% detected once. The antigens these receptors bind are not known. Sample: cultured PBMCs, taken from culture after CMV antigen stimulation. The receptors derive from a human donor in good health (CMV status not recorded). Some clones in this sample may be carry-over from other donors' samples.

In this sample, this clonotype turned up a few times. This chain joins TRBV29-1 and TRBJ2-7; D is undetermined. V was clipped by 6 bases and J by 0 bases, with 15 bases between them. There are 14 residues in the CDR3. Germline V gene sequence: CDR1 SQVTM, CDR2 ANQGSEA. CDR3 bases: TGCAGCGTCATTATTCTGGACCCCTCCTACGAGCAGTACTTC. Protein product: CSVIILDPSYEQYF.

The CDR3 region is CASSMTGVEQPQHF. The CDR3 coding sequence is TGTGCCAGTAGTATGACAGGGGTAGAGCAGCCCCAGCATTTT. The chain employs TRBV19 and TRBJ1-5; 8 bases fit TRBD1. Germline CDR1 is LNHDA and CDR2 is SQIVND (reference sequence). Germline trimming cut 3 bases from V and 7 bases from J; bases unmatched to any gene: 5. The CDR3 sequence is 14 residues long.

This chain uses TRBV6-6 with TRBJ2-1; a possible D gene is TRBD2 (6 bases). There are 15 residues in the CDR3. The ends were cut back, 5 bases at V and 0 bases at J, with 11 bases in the middle. In germline, CDR1 is MNHNY, CDR2 SVGAGI (reference sequence). CDR3 sequence: CASSKGGSSYNEQFF. The CDR3 region has the DNA TGTGCCAGCAGTAAAGGAGGGAGCTCCTACAATGAGCAGTTCTTC.

The rearrangement uses TRBV6-9 and TRBJ2-1; D gene uncertain. This CDR3 contains 16 residues. V was shortened by 2 bases and J by 1 base, with 12 bases between the two germline ends. Germline V gives CDR1 MNHGY, CDR2 SVAAGI. The DNA for the CDR3 is TGTGCCAGCAGTTATCGTTTCTGGGGTTCCTACAATGAGCAGTTCTTC. Encoded protein: CASSYRFWGSYNEQFF.

This chain connects TRBV7-8 to TRBJ2-7; 7 bases are shared with TRBD2. The CDR3 has 16 amino acids. From germline, CDR1 is SGHVS and CDR2 FQNEAQ. Trimming at V came to 1 base and at J to 2 bases, leaving 8 bases not matched to a gene. The CDR3 nucleotides read TGTGCCAGCAGCTTAGGTCGACTAGCTCCGACCTACGAGCAGTACTTC. This codes for CASSLGRLAPTYEQYF.

The chain recombines TRBV24-1 with TRBJ2-3, with D possibly being TRBD1 or TRBD2 (6 bases each). Germline CDR1 KGHDR, CDR2 SFDVKD. CDR3 size: 15 residues. V lost 6 bases, J lost 2 bases, and 14 bases lay in between. The CDR3 sequence: CATSLGGYSTDTQYF. The CDR3 bases are TGTGCCACCAGTCTGGGGGGCTACTCCACAGATACGCAGTATTTT.

The chain is built from TRBV7-8 and TRBJ2-1, with 11 bases that match TRBD2. The CDR3 covers 15 residues. Per germline, CDR1 SGHVS and CDR2 FQNEAQ. V lost 5 bases, J lost 8 bases, and 8 bases stayed unmatched. CDR3 nucleotide sequence: TGTGCCAGCAGCCAAACTAGCGGGAGTGGGGATGAGCAGTTCTTC. Residues: CASSQTSGSGDEQFF.

This chain joins TRBV7-2 and TRBJ2-1; TRBD1 matches at 10 bases. Germline V lookup: CDR1 SGHTA, CDR2 FQGNSA. This CDR3 contains 15 residues. V lost 5 bases and J lost 5; bases outside the gene matches: 6. The CDR3 protein is CASSLRTGGNNEQFF. The CDR3 DNA reads TGTGCCAGCAGCCTAAGGACAGGGGGGAACAATGAGCAGTTCTTC. The whole variable domain, remainder taken from reference TRBV7-2 and TRBJ2-1, is GAGVSQSPSNKVTEKGKDVELRCDPISGHTALYWYRQSLGQGLEFLIYFQGNSAPDKSGLPSDRFSAERTGGSVSTLTIQRTQQEDSAVYLCASSLRTGGNNEQFFGPGTRLTVL.

This clonotype has just a few counts. CDR3 region: CASSSVKGQVNNEQFF. Written as DNA, the CDR3 is TGTGCCAGCAGCTCGGTAAAAGGACAGGTTAACAATGAGCAGTTCTTC. The rearrangement joins TRBV5-6 to TRBJ2-1; 7 positions match TRBD1. Germline CDR1 is SGHDT and CDR2 is YYEEEE. This CDR3 is built from 16 residues. V trimming: 3 bases; J trimming: 5 bases; junction bases outside the gene matches: 11.

In its sample, this clonotype was seen many times. This chain connects TRBV7-2 to TRBJ2-1; D unclear. Trimming shortened V by 1 base and J by 6 bases, and 13 bases separated the two germline ends. The CDR3 has 15 amino acids. In germline, CDR1 is SGHTA, CDR2 FQGNSA. CDR3 in amino acids: CASSLGGRLINEQFF. For the CDR3, the DNA is TGTGCCAGCAGCTTAGGGGGAAGACTGATCAATGAGCAGTTCTTC.

V usage is TRBV12-3 or TRBV12-4 and J usage is TRBJ2-7; D is possibly TRBD2 (7 bases). The CDR3 is 15 residues long. Trimming cost V 6 bases and J 0 bases, with 15 bases left between them. As DNA, the CDR3 is TGTGCCAGCAGCATTATAGGGGGGGTCTCCTACGAGCAGTACTTC. It is translated as CASSIIGGVSYEQYF.

This clonotype has more than one count but fewer than ten. The gene calls are TRBV19 and TRBJ2-1; D is possibly TRBD2 (5 bases). Germline loops: CDR1 LNHDA, CDR2 SQIVND (reference sequence). The CDR3 has 14 amino acids. Trimming stripped 3 bases from V and 5 bases from J, with 11 bases between. The DNA for the CDR3 is TGTGCCAGTAGTATCCAGCGGAGAAACAATGAGCAGTTCTTC. Its translation: CASSIQRRNNEQFF. Looking up the rest from reference TRBV19 and TRBJ2-1 gives the full variable domain: DGGITQSPKYLFRKEGQNVTLSCEQNLNHDAMYWYRQDPGQGLRLIYYSQIVNDFQKGDIAEGYSVSREKKESFPLTVTSAQKNPTAFYLCASSIQRRNNEQFFGPGTRLTVL.

The chain recombines TRBV5-1 with TRBJ2-3; no reliable D call. V lost 2 bases, J lost 2 bases, and 9 bases lay in between. The length of the CDR3 is 14 residues. Germline V gives CDR1 SGHRS, CDR2 YFSETQ. The CDR3 DNA is TGCGCCAGCAGCTTTACCCCGATCACAGATACGCAGTATTTT. Amino acid sequence: CASSFTPITDTQYF. The full variable domain, rest sourced from reference TRBV5-1 and TRBJ2-3, is KAGVTQTPRYLIKTRGQQVTLSCSPISGHRSVSWYQQTPGQGLQFLFEYFSETQRNKGNFPGRFSGRQFSNSRSEMNVSTLELGDSALYLCASSFTPITDTQYFGPGTRLTVL.

This chain uses TRBV7-9 with TRBJ2-7; 13 positions match TRBD2. The ends lost 5 bases at V and 2 bases at J; junction bases unmatched: 3. There are 15 residues in the CDR3. The germline V gene encodes CDR1 SEHNR and CDR2 FQNEAQ (reference sequence). The CDR3 nucleotides are TGTGCCAGCAGCCCTGGGACTAGCGGGGCCTACGAGCAGTACGTC. Residues: CASSPGTSGAYEQYV.

The chain joins TRBV15 to TRBJ1-6, with 10 bases identical to TRBD1. The V gene end was trimmed by 2 bases and the J gene end by 7 bases; junction bases not matched to a gene: 5. This CDR3 is built from 16 residues. CDR1 and CDR2 from the germline V gene are LNHNV and YYDKDF (reference sequence). CDR3 sequence reads: CATSRLRTGGNSPLHF. The DNA for the CDR3 is TGTGCCACCAGCAGACTCCGGACAGGGGGAAATTCACCCCTCCACTTT.

V is TRBV7-2 and J is TRBJ2-1; 9 nucleotides align to TRBD2. The V gene's germline CDR1 is SGHTA and CDR2 FQGNSA. The CDR3 is 14 amino acids. V lost 7 bases and J lost 3; bases outside the gene matches: 4. CDR3 loop: CASTRTSDYNEQFF. The CDR3 bases are TGTGCCAGCACCCGGACTAGCGACTACAATGAGCAGTTCTTC.

This clonotype appeared many times. This chain uses TRBV19 with TRBJ2-3; 13 bases map to TRBD2. The V gene's germline CDR1 is LNHDA and CDR2 SQIVND (reference sequence). The CDR3 sequence is 17 residues long. Germline trimming cut 2 bases from V and 2 bases from J; bases unmatched to any gene: 4. For the CDR3, the DNA is TGTGCCAGTAGTATACGAGGACTAGCGGGAGCCACAGATACGCAGTATTTT. Translated, it gives CASSIRGLAGATDTQYF.

V usage is TRBV27 and J usage is TRBJ2-5, with D possibly being TRBD1 or TRBD2 (5 bases each). Trimming took 2 bases from V and 3 from J, leaving 16 bases between them. This CDR3 spans 16 amino acids. Germline V gene data show CDR1 as MNHEY and CDR2 as SMNVEV (reference sequence). CDR3 loop: CASSLRWGWGEETQYF. In DNA form, the CDR3 reads TGTGCCAGCAGTTTACGGTGGGGCTGGGGAGAAGAGACCCAGTACTTC.

The rearrangement uses TRBV5-4 and TRBJ1-2; 8 nucleotides agree with TRBD1. J lost 6 bases, V lost 3 bases, and 4 bases had no gene match. Germline V gene sequence: CDR1 SGHNT, CDR2 YYREEE (reference sequence). The CDR3 sequence is 13 residues long. CDR3 sequence reads: CASSWTGKNGYTF. Written as DNA, the CDR3 is TGTGCCAGCAGCTGGACAGGGAAGAATGGCTACACCTTC.

This sequence joins TRBV6-2 or TRBV6-3 and TRBJ1-1; unclear D gene. Trimming cost V 5 bases and J 4 bases, with 14 bases left between them. Germline values: CDR1 MNHEY, CDR2 SVGEGT. This CDR3 has 14 amino acids. This CDR3 reads CASSEPGQSTEAFF. The CDR3 nucleotides are TGTGCCAGCAGTGAACCGGGTCAGAGCACTGAAGCTTTCTTT.

This chain links TRBV2 with TRBJ2-1, with a weak D call TRBD1 (5 bases). V lost 5 bases, J lost 8 bases, and 16 bases lay in between. The CDR3 is 14 residues long. Looked up from germline, CDR1 is SNHLY and CDR2 is FYNNEI. The chain's CDR3 is CASSLLGRSDEQFF. In DNA form, the CDR3 reads TGTGCCAGCAGTCTTTTGGGGCGGAGTGATGAGCAGTTCTTC.

The V gene is TRBV12-3 or TRBV12-4, the J gene TRBJ2-1; either TRBD1 or TRBD2 may fit D (5 bases each). The V end was cut by 6 bases, the J end by 3 bases, with 15 bases between. This CDR3 has 15 residues. In DNA form, the CDR3 reads TGTGCCAGCAGCACAAACCGGGACCACTACAATGAGCAGTTCTTC. As protein: CASSTNRDHYNEQFF.

The chain recombines TRBV19 with TRBJ1-1; tentative D call: TRBD1 (5 bases). Trimming took off 6 bases at V and 0 bases at J, with 14 bases between the two ends. CDR1 is LNHDA and CDR2 is SQIVND in the germline V gene (reference sequence). The CDR3 runs to 15 residues. The CDR3 DNA is TGTGCCAGTAGGCCGGGGCCCCGCATGAACACTGAAGCTTTCTTT. Translation gives CASRPGPRMNTEAFF.

This clonotype was seen repeatedly, ten times or more. This chain uses TRBV7-9 with TRBJ2-2, with D unresolved. The CDR3 consists of 13 residues. V shed 9 bases and J shed 3 bases, with 11 bases lying between them. CDR1 SEHNR and CDR2 FQNEAQ come from the germline V gene (reference sequence). CDR3 amino acids: CARSGGDTGELFF. The DNA for the CDR3 is TGTGCCAGATCGGGCGGCGACACCGGGGAGCTGTTTTTT.

This sequence joins TRBV27 and TRBJ1-6, with 10 bases lining up with TRBD1. With 3 bases clipped from V and 12 bases from J, the junction kept 5 bases outside the gene matches. The CDR3 spans 14 residues. CDR1 MNHEY and CDR2 SMNVEV come from the germline V gene (reference sequence). In DNA, the CDR3 is TGTGCCAGCAGTTTGGGGACAGGGGATTTACCCCTCCACTTT. Translation gives CASSLGTGDLPLHF.